These 8 T cell receptor beta chains were all obtained from the same sample, sequenced in a study of cytomegalovirus exposure and HLA in healthy donors. This PCR relied on a set of 60 Vbeta primers and 13 Jbeta primers. Libraries were prepared by immunoSEQ multiplex PCR; TCRdb keeps only in-frame clonotypes and omits some of them. The table has about 98,000 clones, roughly 70% seen once. Specimen: PBMCs. These receptors all stem from a male donor in good health and CMV-seronegative.

This clone was picked up one time. This rearrangement joins TRBV10-2 to TRBJ2-1; tentative D call: TRBD2 (6 bases). This CDR3 has 14 residues. The germline CDR1 and CDR2 sequences are WSHSY and SAAADI. V dropped 4 bases and J dropped 1 base, with 8 bases sitting between them. The chain's CDR3 is CASSVAVSYNEQFF. The DNA for the CDR3 is TGCGCCAGCAGTGTAGCGGTATCCTACAATGAGCAGTTCTTC.

V gene TRBV7-2 combines with J gene TRBJ2-4, with D maybe TRBD1 (7 bases). The length of the CDR3 is 15 residues. The V gene's germline CDR1 is SGHTA and CDR2 FQGNSA. V shed 4 bases and J shed 9 bases, with 19 bases lying between them. In DNA, the CDR3 is TGTGCCAGCAGCTCACCCGACCAGGGGGGCCGCATTCAGTACTTC. Its translation: CASSSPDQGGRIQYF.

This rearrangement joins TRBV30 to TRBJ2-7; TRBD1 aligns across 9 bases. The V gene's germline CDR1 is GTSNPN and CDR2 SVGIG (reference sequence). V lost 4 bases to trimming and J lost 0 bases; unmatched junction nucleotides: 4. The CDR3 is made up of 14 amino acids. Written as DNA, the CDR3 is TGTGCCTGGATGGGACAGGGACGCTCCTACGAGCAGTACTTC. Translation: CAWMGQGRSYEQYF.

This chain joins TRBV5-1 and TRBJ2-3; 8 bases align to TRBD2. The CDR3 contains 15 residues. Trimming took 0 bases from V and 3 from J; bases not matched to a gene: 3. Germline CDR1 is SGHRS and CDR2 is YFSETQ. CDR3 nucleotide sequence: TGCGCCAGCAGCTTGGAACTAGCGGAGACAGATACGCAGTATTTT. It translates to CASSLELAETDTQYF.

This clone came up a few times. The CDR3 region is CASSALAGGPAGELFF. The CDR3 DNA follows: TGTGCCAGCAGCGCACTAGCGGGAGGGCCGGCCGGGGAGCTGTTTTTT. The J gene is TRBJ2-2, the V gene TRBV9, with 13 bases aligning to TRBD2. Germline CDR1 is SGDLS and CDR2 is YYNGEE. Germline trimming cut 3 bases from V and 6 bases from J; bases unmatched to any gene: 5. The CDR3 runs 16 residues.

The chain uses TRBV6-1 and TRBJ1-2; 11 bases align to TRBD1. Per germline, CDR1 MNHNS and CDR2 SASEGT. Germline trimming cut 7 bases from V and 8 bases from J; bases unmatched to any gene: 6. The CDR3 length is 13 residues. The CDR3 loop is CASTGQGAQGYTF. The CDR3 DNA reads TGTGCCAGCACCGGACAGGGGGCGCAGGGCTACACCTTC.

This clone was observed a few times. This sequence joins TRBV28 and TRBJ2-1; 8 bases match TRBD2. Per germline, CDR1 MDHEN and CDR2 SYDVKM. The ends lost 7 bases at V and 0 bases at J; junction bases unmatched: 11. The CDR3 runs to 17 residues. In DNA form, the CDR3 reads TGTGCCAGCACCTCGGGAGGGCAGCCAAGCTCCTACAATGAGCAGTTCTTC. It translates to CASTSGGQPSSYNEQFF.

The genes are TRBV4-2 and TRBJ2-5; 9 bases align to TRBD1. The CDR3 contains 14 residues. The ends lost 5 bases at V and 4 bases at J; junction bases unmatched: 5. Germline CDR1 LGHNA, CDR2 YNFKEQ. The CDR3 here is CASSGQGLGETQYF. Written as DNA, the CDR3 is TGTGCCAGCAGCGGACAGGGGTTGGGAGAGACCCAGTACTTC.